Below, one T cell receptor beta chain is given with its context. The antigen is undetermined. The data are from a study of cytomegalovirus exposure and HLA in healthy donors. Study findings and constraints: Cytomegalovirus association was assigned to under 200 TCR beta chains. The classifier reportedly diagnosed cytomegalovirus status with high sensitivity and specificity.

V lost 4 bases and J lost 7, with 10 bases in between. CDR1 is SNHLY, CDR2 FYNNEI, per germline. This CDR3 is built from 13 residues. Only in-frame clones appear in the TCRdb table, and some are missing; sequencing was by immunoSEQ multiplex PCR. The profile shows more than 200,000 clones, over 75% of them singletons. The clonotype was recovered from a man between 18 and 35 years old in good health and CMV-seropositive. The chain uses TRBV2 and TRBJ1-4; D remains unclear. The sequencing input was PBMCs. CDR3 DNA sequence: TGTGCCAGCAGTGGGCCCTTGGCTGAAAAACTGTTTTTT. Translated, it gives CASSGPLAEKLFF.